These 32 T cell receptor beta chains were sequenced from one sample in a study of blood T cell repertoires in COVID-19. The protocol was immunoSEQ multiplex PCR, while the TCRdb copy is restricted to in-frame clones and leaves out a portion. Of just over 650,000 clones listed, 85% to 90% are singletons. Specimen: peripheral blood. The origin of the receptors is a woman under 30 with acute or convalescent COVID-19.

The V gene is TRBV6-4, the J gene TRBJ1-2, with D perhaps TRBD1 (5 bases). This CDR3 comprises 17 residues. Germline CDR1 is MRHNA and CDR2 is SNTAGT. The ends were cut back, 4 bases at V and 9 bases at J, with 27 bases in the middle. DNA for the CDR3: TGTGCCAGCAGTGCCCCGAAGGGGAGGGAAGAGAGGGGATGCTACACCTTC. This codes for CASSAPKGREERGCYTF.

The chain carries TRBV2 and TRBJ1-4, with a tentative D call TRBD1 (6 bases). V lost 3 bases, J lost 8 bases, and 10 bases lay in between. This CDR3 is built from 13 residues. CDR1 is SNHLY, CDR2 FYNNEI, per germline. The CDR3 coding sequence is TGTGCCAGCAGTGATTACAGGGTGGAAAAACTGTTTTTT. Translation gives CASSDYRVEKLFF.

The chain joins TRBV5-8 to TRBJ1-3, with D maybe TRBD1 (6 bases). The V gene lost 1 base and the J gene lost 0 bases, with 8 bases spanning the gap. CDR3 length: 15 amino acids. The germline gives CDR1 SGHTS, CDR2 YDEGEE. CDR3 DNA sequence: TGTGCCAGCAGCTTGTGGGACAACTCTGGAAACACCATATATTTT. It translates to CASSLWDNSGNTIYF.

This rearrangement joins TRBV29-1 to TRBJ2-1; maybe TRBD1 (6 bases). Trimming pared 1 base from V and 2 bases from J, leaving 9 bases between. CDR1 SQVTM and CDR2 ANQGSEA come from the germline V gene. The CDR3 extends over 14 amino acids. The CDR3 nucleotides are TGCAGCGTTGAAGGGGGACATCCCTACAATGAGCAGTTCTTC. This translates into CSVEGGHPYNEQFF.

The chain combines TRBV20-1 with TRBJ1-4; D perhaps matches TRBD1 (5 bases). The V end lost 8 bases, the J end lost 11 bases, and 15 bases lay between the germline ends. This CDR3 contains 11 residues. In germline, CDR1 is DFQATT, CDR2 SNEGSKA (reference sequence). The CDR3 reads CSRGNRGKLFF. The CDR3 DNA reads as TGCAGTCGGGGGAATCGTGGGAAACTGTTTTTT.

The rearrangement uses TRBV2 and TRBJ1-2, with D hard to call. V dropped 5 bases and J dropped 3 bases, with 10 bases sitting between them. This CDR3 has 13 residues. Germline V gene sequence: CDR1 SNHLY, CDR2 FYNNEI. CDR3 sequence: CASSRSGDYGYTF. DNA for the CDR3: TGTGCCAGCAGTAGGTCAGGTGACTATGGCTACACCTTC.

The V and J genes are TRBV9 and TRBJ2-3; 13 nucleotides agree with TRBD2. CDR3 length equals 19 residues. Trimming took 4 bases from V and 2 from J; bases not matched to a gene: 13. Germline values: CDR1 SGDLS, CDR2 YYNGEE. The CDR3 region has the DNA TGTGCCAGCAGCCCAAGCCCCTCTGGACTAGCGGGGGACACAGATACGCAGTATTTT. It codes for CASSPSPSGLAGDTDTQYF.

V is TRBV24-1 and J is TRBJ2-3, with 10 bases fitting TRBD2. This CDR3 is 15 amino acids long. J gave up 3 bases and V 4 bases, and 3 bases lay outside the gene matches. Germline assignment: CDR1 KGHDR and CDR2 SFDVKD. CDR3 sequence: CATSEQRGGTDTQYF. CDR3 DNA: TGTGCCACCAGTGAACAGCGGGGGGGAACAGATACGCAGTATTTT.

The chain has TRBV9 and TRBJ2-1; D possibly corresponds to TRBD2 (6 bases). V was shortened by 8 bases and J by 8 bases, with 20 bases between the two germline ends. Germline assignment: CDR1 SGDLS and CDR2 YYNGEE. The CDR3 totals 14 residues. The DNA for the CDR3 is TGTGCCAGTACCCAGGAGACTAGTATCCATGAGCAGTTCTTC. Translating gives CASTQETSIHEQFF.

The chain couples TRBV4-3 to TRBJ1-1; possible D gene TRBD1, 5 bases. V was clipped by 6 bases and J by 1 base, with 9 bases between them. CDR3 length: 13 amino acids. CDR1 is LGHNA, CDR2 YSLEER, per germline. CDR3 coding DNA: TGCGCCAGCAGACCAGACAGGAACACTGAAGCTTTCTTT. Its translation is CASRPDRNTEAFF.

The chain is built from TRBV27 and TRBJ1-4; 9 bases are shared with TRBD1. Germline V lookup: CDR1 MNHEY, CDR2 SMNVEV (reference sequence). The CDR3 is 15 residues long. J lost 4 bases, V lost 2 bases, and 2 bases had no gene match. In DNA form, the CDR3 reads TGTGCCAGCAGTTTAGGGACAGGGAATAATGAAAAACTGTTTTTT. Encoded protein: CASSLGTGNNEKLFF.

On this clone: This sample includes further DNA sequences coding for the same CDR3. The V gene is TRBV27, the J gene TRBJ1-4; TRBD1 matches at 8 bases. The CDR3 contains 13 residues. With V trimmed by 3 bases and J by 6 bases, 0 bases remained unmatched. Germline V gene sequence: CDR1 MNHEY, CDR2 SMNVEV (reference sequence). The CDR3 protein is CASSLGQDEKLFF. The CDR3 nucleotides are TGTGCCAGCAGTTTGGGACAGGATGAAAAACTGTTTTTT.

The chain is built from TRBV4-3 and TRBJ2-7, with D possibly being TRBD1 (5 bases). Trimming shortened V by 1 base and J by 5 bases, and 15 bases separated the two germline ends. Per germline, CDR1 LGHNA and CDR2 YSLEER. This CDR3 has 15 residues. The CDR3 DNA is TGCGCCAGCAGCCAAGTCGGATGGGGCGGCGACGAGCAGTACTTC. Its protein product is CASSQVGWGGDEQYF.

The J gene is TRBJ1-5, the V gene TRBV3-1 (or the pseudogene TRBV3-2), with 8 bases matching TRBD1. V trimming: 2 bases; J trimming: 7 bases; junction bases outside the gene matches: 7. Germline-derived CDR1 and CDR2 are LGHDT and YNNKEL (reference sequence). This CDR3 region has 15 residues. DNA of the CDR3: TGTGCCAGCAGCCAAAACACAGGGGGGAGGCAGCCCCAGCATTTT. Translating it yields CASSQNTGGRQPQHF.

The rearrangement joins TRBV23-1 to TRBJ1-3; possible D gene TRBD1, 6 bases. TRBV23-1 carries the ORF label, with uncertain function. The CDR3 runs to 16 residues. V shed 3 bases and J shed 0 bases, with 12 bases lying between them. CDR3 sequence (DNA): TGCGCCAGCAGTCATATCGGACAGAGCTCTGGAAACACCATATATTTT. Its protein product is CASSHIGQSSGNTIYF.

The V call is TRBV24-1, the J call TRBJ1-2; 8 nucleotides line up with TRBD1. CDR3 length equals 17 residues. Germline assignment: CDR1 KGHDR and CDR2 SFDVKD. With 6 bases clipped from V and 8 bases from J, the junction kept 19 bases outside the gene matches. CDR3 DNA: TGTGCCACCAGTTCCCCCAATGGTCGCGCCAGGGGGCAAGGCTACACCTTC. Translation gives CATSSPNGRARGQGYTF.

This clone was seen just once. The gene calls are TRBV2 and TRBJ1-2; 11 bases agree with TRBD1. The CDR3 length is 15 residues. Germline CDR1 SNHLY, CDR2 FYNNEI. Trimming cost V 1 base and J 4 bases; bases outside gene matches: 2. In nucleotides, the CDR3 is TGTGCCAGCAGTGAAGAGGGACAGGGGGGCTATGGCTACACCTTC. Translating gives CASSEEGQGGYGYTF.

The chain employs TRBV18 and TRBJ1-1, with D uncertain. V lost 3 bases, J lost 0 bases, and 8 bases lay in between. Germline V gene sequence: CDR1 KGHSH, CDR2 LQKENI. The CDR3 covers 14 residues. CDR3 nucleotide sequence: TGTGCCAGCTCACCCCAGAACATGAACACTGAAGCTTTCTTT. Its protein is CASSPQNMNTEAFF.

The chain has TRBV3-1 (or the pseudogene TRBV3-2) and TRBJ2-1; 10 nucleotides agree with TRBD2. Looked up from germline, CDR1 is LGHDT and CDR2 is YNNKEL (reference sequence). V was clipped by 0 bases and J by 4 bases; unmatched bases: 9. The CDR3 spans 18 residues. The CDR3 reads CASSQEYGAGGRYNEQFF. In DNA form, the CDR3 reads TGTGCCAGCAGCCAAGAATATGGAGCGGGGGGGCGTTACAATGAGCAGTTCTTC.

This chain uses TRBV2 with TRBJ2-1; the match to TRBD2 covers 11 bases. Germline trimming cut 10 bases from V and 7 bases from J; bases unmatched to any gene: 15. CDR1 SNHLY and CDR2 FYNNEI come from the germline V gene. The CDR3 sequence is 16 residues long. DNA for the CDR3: TGTGCCATCCTTTCCCGTAGCGGGGGGGCCAGGAATGAGCAGTTCTTC. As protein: CAILSRSGGARNEQFF.

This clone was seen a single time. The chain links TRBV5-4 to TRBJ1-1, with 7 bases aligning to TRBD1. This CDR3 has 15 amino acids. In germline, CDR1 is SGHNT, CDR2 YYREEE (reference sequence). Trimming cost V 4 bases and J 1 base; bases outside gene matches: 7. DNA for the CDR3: TGTGCCAGCAGCCTCCCCGGGACAGCGAACACTGAAGCTTTCTTT. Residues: CASSLPGTANTEAFF. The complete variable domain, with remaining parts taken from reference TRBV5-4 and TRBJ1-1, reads ETGVTQSPTHLIKTRGQQVTLRCSSQSGHNTVSWYQQALGQGPQFIFQYYREEENGRGNFPPRFSGLQFPNYSSELNVNALELDDSALYLCASSLPGTANTEAFFGQGTRLTVV.

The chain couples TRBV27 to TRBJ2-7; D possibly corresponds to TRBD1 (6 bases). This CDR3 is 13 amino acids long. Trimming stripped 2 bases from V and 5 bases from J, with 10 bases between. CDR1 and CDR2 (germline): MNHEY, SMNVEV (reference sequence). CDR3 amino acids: CASSLNRVNEQYF. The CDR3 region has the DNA TGTGCCAGCAGTTTAAACAGGGTAAACGAGCAGTACTTC.

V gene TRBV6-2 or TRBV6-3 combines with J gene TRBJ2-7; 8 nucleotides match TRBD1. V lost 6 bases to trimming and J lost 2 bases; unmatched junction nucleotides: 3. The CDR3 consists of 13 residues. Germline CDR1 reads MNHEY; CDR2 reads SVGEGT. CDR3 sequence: CASSRQGTYEQYF. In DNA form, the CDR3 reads TGTGCCAGCAGCCGACAGGGGACCTACGAGCAGTACTTC.

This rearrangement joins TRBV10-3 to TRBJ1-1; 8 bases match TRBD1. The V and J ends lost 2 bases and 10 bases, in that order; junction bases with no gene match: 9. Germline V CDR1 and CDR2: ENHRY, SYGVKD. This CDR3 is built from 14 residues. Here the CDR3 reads CAISEAKQGVVAFF. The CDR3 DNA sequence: TGTGCCATCAGTGAGGCAAAACAGGGGGTAGTAGCTTTCTTT.

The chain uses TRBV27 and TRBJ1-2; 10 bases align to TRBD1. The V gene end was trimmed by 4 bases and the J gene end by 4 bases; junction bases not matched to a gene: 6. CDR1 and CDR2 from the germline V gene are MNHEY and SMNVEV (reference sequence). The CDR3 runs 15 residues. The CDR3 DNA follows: TGTGCCAGCAGTTACAGACAGGGGGCGTCCTATGGCTACACCTTC. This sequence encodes CASSYRQGASYGYTF.

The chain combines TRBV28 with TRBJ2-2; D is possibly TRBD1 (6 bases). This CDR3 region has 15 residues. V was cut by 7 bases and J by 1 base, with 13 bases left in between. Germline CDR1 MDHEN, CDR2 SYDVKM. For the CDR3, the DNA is TGTGCCAGCAAACTGGACAGAGTGAACACCGGGGAGCTGTTTTTT. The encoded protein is CASKLDRVNTGELFF.

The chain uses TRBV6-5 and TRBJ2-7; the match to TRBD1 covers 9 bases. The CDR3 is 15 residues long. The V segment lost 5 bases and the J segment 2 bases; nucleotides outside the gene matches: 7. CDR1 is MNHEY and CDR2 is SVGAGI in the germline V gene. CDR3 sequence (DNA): TGTGCCAGCAGTCCAGCGGGACAGGGTCCCTACGAGCAGTACTTC. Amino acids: CASSPAGQGPYEQYF.

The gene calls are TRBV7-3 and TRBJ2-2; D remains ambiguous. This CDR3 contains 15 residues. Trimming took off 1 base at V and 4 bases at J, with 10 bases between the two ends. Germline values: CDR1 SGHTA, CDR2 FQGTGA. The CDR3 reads CASSLSPRGTGELFF. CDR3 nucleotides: TGTGCCAGCAGCTTAAGTCCAAGAGGCACCGGGGAGCTGTTTTTT.

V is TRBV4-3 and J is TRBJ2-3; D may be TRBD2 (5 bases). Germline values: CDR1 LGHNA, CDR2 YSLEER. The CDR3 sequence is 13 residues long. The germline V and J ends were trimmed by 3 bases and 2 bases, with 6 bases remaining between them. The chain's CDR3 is CASSQDFTDTQYF. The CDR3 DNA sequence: TGCGCCAGCAGCCAGGACTTCACAGATACGCAGTATTTT.

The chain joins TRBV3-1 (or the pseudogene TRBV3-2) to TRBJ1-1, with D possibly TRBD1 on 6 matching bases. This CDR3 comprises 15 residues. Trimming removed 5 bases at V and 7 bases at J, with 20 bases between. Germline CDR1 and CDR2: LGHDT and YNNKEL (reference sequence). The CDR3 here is CASSVGQFRSDEAFF. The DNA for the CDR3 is TGTGCCAGCAGCGTAGGACAGTTCCGTTCCGATGAAGCTTTCTTT.

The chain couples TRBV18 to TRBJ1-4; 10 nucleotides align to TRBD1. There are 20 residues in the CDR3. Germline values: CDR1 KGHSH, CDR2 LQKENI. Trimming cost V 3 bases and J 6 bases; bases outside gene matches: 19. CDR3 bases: TGTGCCAGCTCACCGCTTCTCCCACCGAGGACAGGGGGACGGGATGAAAAACTGTTTTTT. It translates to CASSPLLPPRTGGRDEKLFF. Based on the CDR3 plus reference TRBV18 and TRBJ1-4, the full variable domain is NAGVMQNPRHLVRRRGQEARLRCSPMKGHSHVYWYRQLPEEGLKFMVYLQKENIIDESGMPKERFSAEFPKEGPSILRIQQVVRGDSAAYFCASSPLLPPRTGGRDEKLFFGSGTQLSVL.

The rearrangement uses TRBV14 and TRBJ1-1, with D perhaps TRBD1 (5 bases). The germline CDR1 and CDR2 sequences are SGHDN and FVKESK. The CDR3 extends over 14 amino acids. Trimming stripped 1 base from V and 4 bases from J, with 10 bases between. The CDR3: CASSQVTAGTEAFF. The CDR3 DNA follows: TGTGCCAGCAGCCAAGTGACAGCGGGCACTGAAGCTTTCTTT.